Below are 21 T cell receptor beta chains sequenced from a single sample in a study of tissue T cells after allogeneic stem cell transplantation. The repertoire was sequenced with immunoSEQ multiplex PCR; TCRdb's copy has only in-frame clones and lacks some. The sample records roughly 5,500 clones, roughly 48% being singletons. Indicated time point: mouse harvest day 7 after allogeneic transplant. Mouse grafts combined 10^7 T-cell-depleted bone marrow cells with 10^6 splenic CD5+ T cells. The sample taken for sequencing was gut tissue. These receptors were obtained from a female BALB/c mouse given C57BL/6 T cells with graft-versus-host disease after an allogeneic hematopoietic cell transplant.

This clone has more than one count but fewer than ten. Gene names denote mouse genes. The missing CDR3 end, 1 residue past where the read stops, is filled in from the germline J gene. The genes are TRBV26 and TRBJ1-4, with a weak D call TRBD1 (5 bases). Trimming cost V 0 bases and J 3 bases, with 8 bases left between them. From germline, CDR1 is KGHPV and CDR2 FQNQEV (reference sequence). The CDR3 has 15 residues. The DNA read from the CDR3 is TGTGCCAGCAGTCTGTCATGGACAACCAACGAAAGATTATTT. It is translated as CASSLSWTTNERLF. The complete CDR3 protein is CASSLSWTTNERLFF.

In regard to this clone: Gene names are mouse gene names. Read coverage stops 1 residue before the CDR3 terminus; the germline J gene supplies the remainder. V usage is TRBV16 and J usage is TRBJ2-2; 12 bases are shared with TRBD2. Germline-derived CDR1 and CDR2 are SGHSA and FRNQAP. This CDR3 spans 16 amino acids. Trimming cost V 5 bases and J 2 bases; bases outside gene matches: 3. The CDR3 DNA, read in part, is TGTGCAAGCAGCCGGGACTGGGGGGCGAACACCGGGCAGCTCTAC. This translates into CASSRDWGANTGQLY. The entire CDR3 reads CASSRDWGANTGQLYF.

Points on this clone: Mouse germline and gene names are used. The read stops 1 residue short of the end of the CDR3; the missing end is completed from the germline J gene. The J gene is TRBJ2-5, the V gene TRBV2; 11 bases are a match to TRBD2. With 4 bases clipped from V and 4 bases from J, the junction kept 4 bases outside the gene matches. CDR1 and CDR2 (germline): LGHNA, YSYQKL. The CDR3 extends over 15 amino acids. The CDR3 bases that were read are TGTGCCAGCAGCCTCGACTGGGGGGGGGAAGACACCCAGTAC. Residues: CASSLDWGGEDTQY. Given in full, the CDR3 is CASSLDWGGEDTQYF.

To note about this clone: The genes are named according to mouse. The read finishes 1 residue shy of the CDR3 end, and the germline J gene is used to complete it. V gene TRBV12-1 combines with J gene TRBJ1-1; no reliable D call. CDR3 length equals 13 residues. Germline CDR1 and CDR2: SGHSN and HYEKVE. With 0 bases removed from V and 7 bases from J, the gap between germline ends came to 11 bases. The CDR3 bases that were read are TGTGCCAGCTCTCTCGAAGGCCAGCGAGAAGTCTTC. Translation gives CASSLEGQREVF. The complete CDR3 reads CASSLEGQREVFF. The whole variable domain, filled in from reference TRBV12-1 and TRBJ1-1, reads DSGVVQSPRHIIKEKGGRSVLTCIPISGHSNVVWYQQTLGKELKFLIQHYEKVERDKGFLPSRFSVQQFDDYHSEMNMSALELEDSAMYFCASSLEGQREVFFGKGTRLTVV.

With respect to this clone: These gene names are mouse names. The CDR3 end is not reached by the read, which stops 1 residue before it; the germline J gene fills it in. The V gene is TRBV26, the J gene TRBJ1-6; no firm D call. Being an ORF, TRBJ1-6 has a function that is uncertain. Germline V gene lookup returns CDR1 KGHPV and CDR2 FQNQEV (reference sequence). This CDR3 comprises 14 residues. V was pared by 2 bases and J by 4 bases, with 6 bases between. CDR3 residues: CASSLEQYNSPLYF. The CDR3 bases that were read are TGTGCCAGCAGTCTGGAACAATATAATTCGCCCCTCTAC.

This clone is medium-sized within its sample. Gene names and germline refer to mouse. Read coverage stops 1 residue before the CDR3 terminus; the germline J gene supplies the remainder. The same CDR3 arises from other DNA sequences in this sample as well. The chain uses TRBV26 and TRBJ2-7, with D unresolved. Per germline, CDR1 KGHPV and CDR2 FQNQEV (reference sequence). The length of the CDR3 is 11 residues. V was shortened by 4 bases and J by 4 bases, with 5 bases between the two germline ends. CDR3 residues: CASSPQYEQYF. Incomplete CDR3 DNA: TGTGCCAGCAGTCCGCAATATGAACAGTAC.

About this clone itself: Genes and germline are mouse. The read ends 1 residue before the CDR3 terminus; that terminus is restored from the germline J gene. J is TRBJ1-4 and V is TRBV26, with D maybe TRBD1 (5 bases). CDR3 size: 15 residues. V dropped 2 bases and J dropped 0 bases, with 7 bases sitting between them. CDR1 is KGHPV and CDR2 is FQNQEV in the germline V gene (reference sequence). The sequenced part of the CDR3 DNA is TGTGCCAGCAGTCTGGGGACGGTTTCCAACGAAAGATTATTT. This encodes CASSLGTVSNERLF. The full CDR3 is CASSLGTVSNERLFF.

Comments on this clone: Gene names and germline match the mouse. From the germline J gene comes the end of the CDR3, since the read stops 1 residue before it. The chain employs TRBV13-1 and TRBJ2-2, with a possible D match to TRBD1 (5 bases). The germline gives CDR1 NSHNY, CDR2 SYGAGN. Deletions cut 2 bases from V and 2 bases from J, with 7 bases between. The CDR3 covers 14 residues. The CDR3 spells CASSEAGNTGQLYF. The part of the CDR3 DNA that was read is TGTGCCAGCAGTGAGGCAGGGAACACCGGGCAGCTCTAC.

A remark on this clone: Mouse germline and gene names are used. Read coverage stops 1 residue before the CDR3 terminus; the germline J gene supplies the remainder. The rearrangement joins TRBV13-1 to TRBJ2-7, with D possibly matching TRBD1 (6 bases). Trimming removed 5 bases at V and 4 bases at J, with 13 bases between. The CDR3 is 13 residues long. CDR1 is NSHNY, CDR2 SYGAGN, per germline. The sequenced part of the CDR3 DNA is TGTGCCAGCAGCGACCGGGACAATTATGAACAGTAC. Protein product: CASSDRDNYEQY. The full CDR3 reads CASSDRDNYEQYF.

As regards this clone: Mouse germline and gene names are used. The sequence runs out 1 residue before the end of the CDR3; the remainder is reconstructed from the germline J gene. J is TRBJ2-5 and V is TRBV26; D not certain. Trimming took 2 bases from V and 6 from J, leaving 6 bases between them. The CDR3 totals 12 residues. Germline loops: CDR1 KGHPV, CDR2 FQNQEV (reference sequence). The DNA read from the CDR3 is TGTGCCAGCAGTCTGAGCAGGGACACCCAGTAC. Protein: CASSLSRDTQY. The CDR3, in full, reads CASSLSRDTQYF.

In regard to this clone: The genes are named according to mouse. The read gets to within 1 residue of the CDR3 end, and the germline J gene fills in the rest. The gene calls are TRBV3 and TRBJ1-1; D gene ambiguous. This CDR3 region has 13 residues. The germline CDR1 and CDR2 sequences are SNHLY and FYNGKV (reference sequence). The ends were cut back, 2 bases at V and 0 bases at J, with 4 bases in the middle. CDR3 loop: CASSLIANTEVFF. The part of the CDR3 DNA that was read is TGTGCCAGCAGCTTAATAGCAAACACAGAAGTCTTC.

Remarks on this clone: Germline and genes: mouse. The sequenced CDR3 bases are TGTGCCAGCAGCTTAGCCATTAGTCAAAACACCTTGTAC. It encodes CASSLAISQNTLY. The whole CDR3 protein is CASSLAISQNTLYF. The V call is TRBV3, the J call TRBJ2-4; D not certain. The read stops 1 residue short of the end of the CDR3; the missing end is completed from the germline J gene. CDR3 length: 14 residues. CDR1 and CDR2 (germline): SNHLY, FYNGKV (reference sequence). V lost 0 bases and J 0 bases, leaving 4 bases between the germline ends.

Concerning this clone: Genes and germline are mouse. The read gets to within 1 residue of the CDR3 end, and the germline J gene fills in the rest. J is TRBJ2-4 and V is TRBV26, with D unresolved. V shed 3 bases and J shed 0 bases, with 7 bases lying between them. Germline V gives CDR1 KGHPV, CDR2 FQNQEV (reference sequence). The CDR3 runs to 14 residues. This CDR3 is CASSLATSQNTLYF. The sequenced CDR3 bases are TGTGCCAGCAGTCTCGCAACTAGTCAAAACACCTTGTAC.

Of note for this clone: The genes and germline here are from mouse. The CDR3 goes on 1 residue after the read ends, and that part is filled in from the germline J gene. The chain recombines TRBV21 with TRBJ2-3, with 10 bases aligning to TRBD2. TRBV21 is an open reading frame whose function is uncertain. V shed 6 bases, J shed 0 bases, and the junction held 6 bases outside the gene matches. This CDR3 has 16 amino acids. The CDR3 loop is CASSLTGGVSAETLYF. CDR3 DNA, as far as it was read: TGTGCTAGCAGCCTCACTGGGGGGGTTAGTGCAGAAACGCTGTAT.

As to this clone: Here the gene names and germline are mouse. CDR3 sequence reads: CASSRTPSQNTLYF. CDR3 bases read: TGTGCCAGCTCTCGGACCCCTAGTCAAAACACCTTGTAC. The chain carries TRBV12-1 and TRBJ2-4; the D is unclear. The CDR3 end lies 1 residue beyond the end of the read and is filled in from the germline J gene. The V end was cut by 2 bases, the J end by 0 bases, with 8 bases between. CDR1 and CDR2 (germline): SGHSN, HYEKVE. This CDR3 is 14 amino acids long.

Only a few counts were recorded for this clone. Gene and germline names: mouse. The read terminates 1 residue before the CDR3 end, so the remaining end is supplied by the germline J gene. J is TRBJ1-2 and V is TRBV3, with D possibly TRBD1 on 5 matching bases. Per germline, CDR1 SNHLY and CDR2 FYNGKV (reference sequence). The CDR3 sequence is 13 residues long. Trimming took off 6 bases at V and 1 base at J, with 9 bases between the two ends. The CDR3 loop is CASRPDRNSDYTF. CDR3 DNA, as far as it was read: TGTGCCAGCAGACCCGACAGAAACTCCGACTACACC. Combining the CDR3 with reference TRBV3 and TRBJ1-2 gives the whole variable domain GPKVLQIPSHQIIDMGQMVTLNCDPVSNHLYFYWYKQILGQQMEFLVNFYNGKVMEKSKLFKDQFSVERPDGSYFTLKIQPTALEDSAVYFCASRPDRNSDYTFGSGTRLLVI.

This clone was observed a handful of times. Genes and germline are mouse. The DNA ends 1 residue before the CDR3 does, and the rest of the CDR3 is filled in from the germline J gene. V is TRBV4 and J is TRBJ2-2, with 10 bases matching TRBD2. This CDR3 is 14 amino acids long. Germline V gene sequence: CDR1 LGHDT, CDR2 YNNKQL (reference sequence). The V segment lost 4 bases and the J segment 6 bases; nucleotides outside the gene matches: 2. The CDR3 sequence: CASSSTGGPGQLYF. The DNA read from the CDR3 is TGTGCCAGCAGCTCGACTGGGGGGCCCGGGCAGCTCTAC.

This clone was recorded once. One junction end disagrees with the germline gene, perhaps due to a read error. Gene names are mouse gene names. The read finishes 1 residue shy of the CDR3 end, and the germline J gene is used to complete it. The V and J genes are TRBV13-1 and TRBJ1-5; TRBD1 is a possible D gene (5 bases). Germline lookup yields CDR1 NSHNY and CDR2 SYGAGN. The CDR3 totals 15 residues. CDR3 DNA, as far as it was read: TGTGCCAGCGGTGATAGAGGGGAGGACAACCAGGCTCCGCTT. This gives the protein CASGDRGEDNQAPL. The full CDR3 protein is CASGDRGEDNQAPLF.

This clone showed up just a few times. The genes are named according to mouse. The CDR3 goes on 1 residue after the read ends, and that part is filled in from the germline J gene. The chain carries TRBV12-1 and TRBJ2-7; 13 bases fit TRBD2. This CDR3 has 14 residues. V lost 0 bases to trimming and J lost 5 bases; unmatched junction nucleotides: 0. From germline, CDR1 is SGHSN and CDR2 HYEKVE. CDR3 sequence reads: CASSLGTGGDEQYF. The sequenced CDR3 bases are TGTGCCAGCTCTCTCGGGACTGGGGGGGATGAACAGTAC. Variable domain in full (rest from reference TRBV12-1 and TRBJ2-7): DSGVVQSPRHIIKEKGGRSVLTCIPISGHSNVVWYQQTLGKELKFLIQHYEKVERDKGFLPSRFSVQQFDDYHSEMNMSALELEDSAMYFCASSLGTGGDEQYFGPGTRLTVL.

A remark on this clone: Genes here carry mouse names. The read falls 1 residue short of the CDR3 end, and the missing part is taken from the germline J gene. The chain combines TRBV23 with TRBJ2-7; the table's D call of TRBD2 was not tested on the DNA. In germline, CDR1 is KGHTA, CDR2 FQNQQP. The CDR3 contains 14 residues. This chain's CDR3 is CSSSPGLGDYEQYF. CDR3 DNA, as far as it was read: TGCTCCAGCAGCCCGGGACTGGGGGACTATGAACAGTAC.

This clone turned up a few times. The listed genes are named as in mouse. Read coverage stops 1 residue before the CDR3 terminus; the germline J gene supplies the remainder. This sequence joins TRBV26 and TRBJ1-3, with TRBD1 matching 9 bases. From germline, CDR1 is KGHPV and CDR2 FQNQEV (reference sequence). After removal of 5 bases from V and 4 bases from J, the junction contained 3 bases not matched to a gene. The CDR3 has 14 amino acids. The CDR3 bases that were read are TGTGCCAGCAGTGGGGACAGGGTAGGAAATACGCTCTAT. It codes for CASSGDRVGNTLY. The entire CDR3 protein is CASSGDRVGNTLYF.